This TCR beta chain came from a study of radiotherapy plus CTLA-4 blockade in lung cancer. Whole-study findings and limits: After radiotherapy and ipilimumab, tumor-derived clones expanded in peripheral blood.

The assay was immunoSEQ multiplex PCR, and TCRdb's table has in-frame clones only and misses some. Among about 38,000 clones listed, 80% to 90% were seen once. The V gene's germline CDR1 is SGHTA and CDR2 FQGNSA. The germline V and J ends were trimmed by 5 bases and 6 bases, with 16 bases remaining between them. The CDR3 totals 14 residues. In the case of this clone: The target antigen is unknown.

The receptor's source is a human donor with non-small cell lung cancer whose response to radiotherapy plus ipilimumab could not be evaluated. The material sequenced was peripheral blood, taken from a patient treated with radiotherapy plus ipilimumab. V is TRBV7-2 and J is TRBJ1-2, with a weak D call TRBD1 (5 bases). CDR3 in amino acids: CASSPWAGRDGYTF. CDR3 DNA: TGTGCCAGCAGCCCCTGGGCGGGGCGGGATGGCTACACCTTC.